This record covers a single T cell receptor beta chain. Primed by a sample-barcoded 5' primer and a J-beta primer mix, a second PCR proceeded for roughly 6 to 12 cycles. Every cDNA was tagged by a template-switch adaptor with 12 random nucleotides. MiXCR, applied by TCRdb to the 5' RACE reads, yields one record per CDR3 protein. This table has around 800,000 distinct CDR3 sequences, about 59% appearing once. These data come from a study of blood T cells in healthy people across ages. About 10 milliliters of peripheral blood were drawn from each donor into EDTA-treated tubes. Each sample yielded at least 6 million isolated PBMCs. Sequencing input: blood. The receptor was derived from a man younger than 40 in good health.

This CDR3 is CASSRPGTANSPLHF. The CDR3 DNA is TGTGCCAGCAGTCGACCCGGGACAGCAAATTCACCCCTCCACTTT. This chain connects TRBV6-5 to TRBJ1-6; 7 positions agree with TRBD1. V lost 5 bases, J lost 7 bases, and 8 bases stayed unmatched. Germline V gives CDR1 MNHEY, CDR2 SVGAGI. There are 15 residues in the CDR3.